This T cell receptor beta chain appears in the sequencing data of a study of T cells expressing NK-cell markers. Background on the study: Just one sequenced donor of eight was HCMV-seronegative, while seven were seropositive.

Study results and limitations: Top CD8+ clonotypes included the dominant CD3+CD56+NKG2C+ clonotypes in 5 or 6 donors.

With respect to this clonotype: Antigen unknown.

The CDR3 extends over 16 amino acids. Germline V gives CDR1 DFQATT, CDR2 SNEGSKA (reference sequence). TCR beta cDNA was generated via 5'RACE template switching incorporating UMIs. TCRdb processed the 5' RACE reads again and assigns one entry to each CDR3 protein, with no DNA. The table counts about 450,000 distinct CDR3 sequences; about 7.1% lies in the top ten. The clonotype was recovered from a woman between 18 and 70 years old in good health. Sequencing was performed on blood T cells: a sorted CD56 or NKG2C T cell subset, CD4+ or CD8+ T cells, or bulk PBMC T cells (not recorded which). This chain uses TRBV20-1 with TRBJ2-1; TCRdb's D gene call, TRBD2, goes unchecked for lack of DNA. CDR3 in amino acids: CSAIAGGSVGENEQFF.